Below, 13 T cell receptor beta chains from the same sample are listed, as sequenced in a study of T cell clones after liver transplantation. The repertoire was sequenced with immunoSEQ multiplex PCR; TCRdb's copy has only in-frame clones and lacks some. This sample has about 15,000 clones; 80% to 95% occur once, and the top ten carry nearly 50%. The input for sequencing was CD8+ T cells from blood, taken before liver transplant. All receptors come from a human donor who received a liver transplant.

Notes on this clone: The same CDR3 can be traced to other DNA sequences in this sample. This rearrangement joins TRBV13 to TRBJ2-1; no reliable D call. Per germline, CDR1 PRHDT and CDR2 FYEKMQ (reference sequence). The CDR3 runs to 11 residues. The ends were cut back, 0 bases at V and 7 bases at J, with 1 base in the middle. CDR3 bases: TGTGCCAGCAGCTTAGGAAATGAGCAGTTCTTC. Translated: CASSLGNEQFF.

CDR3 coding DNA: TGTGCCAGCACCATTTCAGGGGTCCGGAGTCATGGCTACACCTTC. This encodes CASTISGVRSHGYTF. V and J are TRBV27 and TRBJ1-2; the D gene is possibly TRBD1 (6 bases). Germline values: CDR1 MNHEY, CDR2 SMNVEV (reference sequence). Trimming took off 7 bases at V and 6 bases at J, with 21 bases between the two ends. This CDR3 is 15 amino acids long.

J is TRBJ2-1 and V is TRBV13, with unresolved D. This CDR3 is 12 amino acids long. Germline V lookup: CDR1 PRHDT, CDR2 FYEKMQ (reference sequence). Trimming took off 5 bases at V and 7 bases at J, with 9 bases between the two ends. CDR3 sequence (DNA): TGTGCCAGCAGCGTACCTGGGAATGAGCAGTTCTTC. This gives the protein CASSVPGNEQFF.

By proportion, this clone is medium-sized (0.01 to 0.1%). This sequence joins TRBV9 and TRBJ2-1; tentative D call: TRBD2 (5 bases). V lost 1 base and J lost 1, with 15 bases in between. The CDR3 contains 17 residues. The germline V gene has CDR1 SGDLS and CDR2 YYNGEE. In nucleotides, the CDR3 is TGTGCCAGCAGCGTAAGTTTAGAGGGAAGTTCCTACAATGAGCAGTTCTTC. Its protein is CASSVSLEGSSYNEQFF.

This chain uses TRBV7-9 with TRBJ2-7, with a possible D match to TRBD2 (5 bases). This CDR3 comprises 11 residues. Trimming shortened V by 5 bases and J by 3 bases, and 5 bases separated the two germline ends. Germline-derived CDR1 and CDR2 are SEHNR and FQNEAQ (reference sequence). The CDR3 nucleotides read TGTGCCAGCAGCCGGGGCTACGAGCAGTACTTC. The encoded protein is CASSRGYEQYF.

The rearrangement links TRBV9 to TRBJ2-1; 7 bases agree with TRBD2. Germline V gene sequence: CDR1 SGDLS, CDR2 YYNGEE. CDR3 length: 16 amino acids. Unmatched junction bases numbered 13, after V lost 4 bases and J lost 6 bases. In DNA form, the CDR3 reads TGTGCCAGCAGCCCCGAGACGGCGGGAGCAGCCAATGAGCAGTTCTTC. This sequence encodes CASSPETAGAANEQFF.

This rearrangement joins TRBV11-2 to TRBJ2-7, with D unresolved. V was pared by 3 bases and J by 1 base, with 7 bases between. The CDR3 is 13 amino acids. Per the germline V gene, CDR1 is SGHAT and CDR2 is FQNNGV. This CDR3 reads CASSFTVSYEQYF. CDR3 nucleotide sequence: TGTGCCAGCAGCTTCACAGTATCCTACGAGCAGTACTTC.

This clone has only a few counts. The V call is TRBV6-5, the J call TRBJ2-1; 9 bases are a match to TRBD2. The CDR3 spans 15 residues. V lost 7 bases and J lost 4; bases outside the gene matches: 8. Germline V gives CDR1 MNHEY, CDR2 SVGAGI. CDR3 loop: CASTNKAGGYNEQFF. The DNA of the CDR3 is TGTGCCAGCACCAACAAAGCGGGAGGTTACAATGAGCAGTTCTTC.

The gene calls are TRBV19 and TRBJ1-2; the D is unclear. V lost 8 bases to trimming and J lost 10 bases, with 29 bases between them. The germline gives CDR1 LNHDA, CDR2 SQIVND (reference sequence). The CDR3 contains 16 residues. The CDR3 DNA reads as TGTGCCAGTCTTTCGGCCCACAACCTTCTATGGAGCTCCTACACCTTC. It specifies CASLSAHNLLWSSYTF.

The chain uses TRBV4-1 and TRBJ2-1; D perhaps matches TRBD1 (6 bases). CDR1 is MGHRA, CDR2 YSYEKL, per germline. Trimming shortened V by 2 bases and J by 1 base, and 12 bases separated the two germline ends. CDR3 length: 16 residues. The CDR3 nucleotides are TGCGCCAGCAGCCAAACGGACAGCCTGTCCTACAATGAGCAGTTCTTC. Its translation is CASSQTDSLSYNEQFF.

The chain combines TRBV5-1 with TRBJ2-2, with TRBD1 identical over 9 bases. The germline V gene has CDR1 SGHRS and CDR2 YFSETQ. Losses at the gene ends were 4 bases for V and 7 bases for J; bases not matched to a gene: 14. CDR3 length: 17 residues. The CDR3 here is CASSAVVNTGGNGELFF. The CDR3 region has the DNA TGCGCCAGCAGCGCGGTTGTAAACACAGGGGGCAACGGGGAGCTGTTTTTT.

The sample holds one count of this clone. This sequence joins TRBV7-8 and TRBJ2-5; D is ambiguous. Per germline, CDR1 SGHVS and CDR2 FQNEAQ. V was shortened by 1 base and J by 5 bases, with 11 bases between the two germline ends. The CDR3 covers 14 residues. The CDR3 protein is CASSLDAVQETQYF. The CDR3 DNA is TGTGCCAGCAGCTTAGACGCCGTCCAGGAGACCCAGTACTTC.

The chain couples TRBV4-3 to TRBJ2-2; a possible D gene is TRBD1 (5 bases). Germline assignment: CDR1 LGHNA and CDR2 YSLEER. The CDR3 length is 15 residues. V was pared by 0 bases and J by 1 base, with 6 bases between. The CDR3 reads CASSQDTGNTGELFF. The CDR3 coding sequence is TGCGCCAGCAGCCAAGACACAGGGAACACCGGGGAGCTGTTTTTT.